What follows are 23 T cell receptor beta chains derived from one specimen sequenced in a study of blood T cell repertoires in COVID-19. Method: immunoSEQ multiplex PCR; TCRdb's copy keeps in-frame clones and lacks some. The sample carries about 340,000 clones, approximately 83% recorded once. The sequenced sample was PBMCs or T cells enriched from blood (not recorded which). The receptors originated from a woman between 35 and 50 years old with acute COVID-19.

V gene TRBV28 combines with J gene TRBJ1-2; 7 nucleotides line up with TRBD1. This CDR3 has 13 residues. V was pared by 6 bases and J by 2 bases, with 3 bases of the junction left unmatched. The germline V gene encodes CDR1 MDHEN and CDR2 SYDVKM. CDR3 DNA sequence: TGTGCCAGCAGATCGGGACAGAACTATGGCTACACCTTC. Its translation: CASRSGQNYGYTF.

The rearrangement links TRBV18 to TRBJ1-5; TRBD1 matches 8 bases. Germline CDR1 is KGHSH and CDR2 is LQKENI. Trimming cost V 3 bases and J 0 bases; bases outside gene matches: 7. The CDR3 runs to 17 residues. The CDR3 nucleotides read TGTGCCAGCTCACCTCCGACAGGGGCTTATAGCAATCAGCCCCAGCATTTT. It specifies CASSPPTGAYSNQPQHF.

V gene TRBV28 combines with J gene TRBJ1-6; D possibly corresponds to TRBD1 (5 bases). This CDR3 region has 16 residues. V lost 2 bases, J lost 3 bases, and 11 bases lay in between. In germline, CDR1 is MDHEN, CDR2 SYDVKM. CDR3 protein: CASSLEQGVYNSPLHF. The CDR3 DNA is TGTGCCAGCAGTTTAGAGCAGGGCGTCTATAATTCACCCCTCCACTTT. Full variable domain (rest looked up from reference TRBV28 and TRBJ1-6): DVKVTQSSRYLVKRTGEKVFLECVQDMDHENMFWYRQDPGLGLRLIYFSYDVKMKEKGDIPEGYSVSREKKERFSLILESASTNQTSMYLCASSLEQGVYNSPLHFGNGTRLTVT.

In this sample, this clone turned up once. CDR3 nucleotide sequence: TGTGCCAGCAGGCTAGCGGGGGGGCTTCGGGAGCTGTTTTTT. Residues: CASRLAGGLRELFF. The chain employs TRBV2 and TRBJ2-2; 12 bases agree with TRBD2. Germline assignment: CDR1 SNHLY and CDR2 FYNNEI. The CDR3 length is 14 residues. The trim removed 6 bases at V and 9 bases at J, leaving 5 bases unmatched.

The V and J genes are TRBV3-1 (or the pseudogene TRBV3-2) and TRBJ2-1; 10 nucleotides match TRBD2. This CDR3 spans 19 amino acids. Germline V lookup: CDR1 LGHDT, CDR2 YNNKEL (reference sequence). J lost 2 bases, V lost 4 bases, and 14 bases had no gene match. CDR3 sequence (DNA): TGTGCCAGCAGCCCGCGGACTAGCGGAATAGTAGGGCCCTACAATGAGCAGTTCTTC. Protein: CASSPRTSGIVGPYNEQFF.

V is TRBV7-3 and J is TRBJ1-1; D ambiguous. Trimming stripped 3 bases from V and 1 base from J, with 12 bases between. This CDR3 contains 15 residues. In germline, CDR1 is SGHTA, CDR2 FQGTGA. For the CDR3, the DNA is TGTGCCAGCAGCTTCCCAAACCAACAGAACACTGAAGCTTTCTTT. This sequence encodes CASSFPNQQNTEAFF.

V and J are TRBV10-3 and TRBJ1-2; 7 bases fit TRBD1. The V and J ends lost 6 bases and 6 bases, in that order; junction bases with no gene match: 10. Germline V gene sequence: CDR1 ENHRY, CDR2 SYGVKD. The CDR3 spans 14 residues. In DNA, the CDR3 is TGTGCCATCAGAACGCCGGGACAGAGCGATGGCTACACCTTC. Translation gives CAIRTPGQSDGYTF.

The rearrangement links TRBV4-3 to TRBJ2-3, with D maybe TRBD1 (6 bases). Germline-derived CDR1 and CDR2 are LGHNA and YSLEER. The CDR3 is 14 residues long. Trimming stripped 2 bases from V and 4 bases from J, with 10 bases between. CDR3 sequence: CASSQYAGADTQYF. In DNA, the CDR3 is TGCGCCAGCAGCCAATACGCAGGGGCAGATACGCAGTATTTT.

The V and J genes are TRBV7-2 and TRBJ2-5, with D possibly TRBD2 on 7 matching bases. CDR3 length equals 14 residues. Trimming cost V 1 base and J 4 bases, with 10 bases left between them. Germline assignment: CDR1 SGHTA and CDR2 FQGNSA. CDR3 in DNA: TGTGCCAGCAGCTTAGGGGAGGGGGGAGAGACCCAGTACTTC. This sequence encodes CASSLGEGGETQYF.

This CDR3 reads CASSSGWSYNSPLHF. The CDR3, as DNA: TGTGCCAGTAGTAGCGGTTGGAGCTATAATTCACCCCTCCACTTT. The chain has TRBV19 and TRBJ1-6, with D unclear. This CDR3 has 15 amino acids. Per germline, CDR1 LNHDA and CDR2 SQIVND (reference sequence). Between the trimmed V and J ends, which lost 4 bases and 3 bases, there was a span of 10 bases.

The CDR3 sequence is CASSLVSGRARDEQFF. Written as DNA, the CDR3 is TGCGCCAGCAGCTTGGTGAGCGGGAGGGCCCGCGATGAGCAGTTCTTC. The gene calls are TRBV5-1 and TRBJ2-1; TRBD2 aligns across 10 bases. The junction had 8 bases not matched to a gene; V was cut back by 0 bases and J by 8 bases. CDR3 length: 16 residues. The germline CDR1 and CDR2 sequences are SGHRS and YFSETQ.

This clone was seen a single time. V and J are TRBV7-2 and TRBJ2-2; D is unclear. V lost 1 base and J 2 bases, leaving 8 bases between the germline ends. CDR3 length: 15 residues. The germline V gene encodes CDR1 SGHTA and CDR2 FQGNSA. DNA of the CDR3: TGTGCCAGCAGCTTAGGACTTATAAACACCGGGGAGCTGTTTTTT. This sequence encodes CASSLGLINTGELFF.

The chain links TRBV10-3 to TRBJ2-1, with 11 bases fitting TRBD2. The CDR3 contains 16 residues. Per the germline V gene, CDR1 is ENHRY and CDR2 is SYGVKD. J was trimmed by 10 bases and V by 3 bases; bases with no gene match: 11. In DNA, the CDR3 is TGTGCCATCAGTGAAATCGCTAGCGGGGGGCCAGGGGAGCAGTTCTTC. Amino acid sequence: CAISEIASGGPGEQFF.

This chain's CDR3 is CASSPPGQGVYEQYF. Here the CDR3 DNA reads TGTGCCAGCAGTCCTCCGGGACAGGGGGTATACGAGCAGTACTTC. The chain joins TRBV6-5 to TRBJ2-7, with 11 bases lining up with TRBD1. This CDR3 is 15 amino acids long. The V gene end was trimmed by 5 bases and the J gene end by 4 bases; junction bases not matched to a gene: 7. Germline CDR1 MNHEY, CDR2 SVGAGI.

The chain couples TRBV11-3 to TRBJ2-2, with 9 bases aligning to TRBD1. CDR1 and CDR2 (germline): SGHNT, YENEEA. This CDR3 is built from 17 residues. The ends lost 5 bases at V and 6 bases at J; junction bases unmatched: 13. The CDR3: CASSVRRGTGRAGELFF. The CDR3 nucleotides read TGTGCCAGCAGCGTGCGGCGAGGGACAGGGAGAGCCGGGGAGCTGTTTTTT. The variable domain in full, completed from reference TRBV11-3 and TRBJ2-2, reads EAGVVQSPRYKIIEKKQPVAFWCNPISGHNTLYWYLQNLGQGPELLIRYENEEAVDDSQLPKDRFSAERLKGVDSTLKIQPAELGDSAVYLCASSVRRGTGRAGELFFGEGSRLTVL.

The chain carries TRBV6-1 and TRBJ2-4; perhaps TRBD2 as D (5 bases). Looked up from germline, CDR1 is MNHNS and CDR2 is SASEGT. The CDR3 totals 12 residues. With 10 bases removed from V and 7 bases from J, the gap between germline ends came to 14 bases. CDR3 DNA: TGTGCCACAGAAACCGGGGTCAACATTCAGTACTTC. This encodes CATETGVNIQYF.

V and J are TRBV5-4 and TRBJ1-4; D gene uncertain. The CDR3 covers 15 residues. The V end lost 0 bases, the J end lost 8 bases, and 14 bases lay between the germline ends. Looked up from germline, CDR1 is SGHNT and CDR2 is YYREEE (reference sequence). The CDR3 DNA reads TGTGCCAGCAGCTTGGGACAACTCAACAGAGAAAAACTGTTTTTT. It codes for CASSLGQLNREKLFF.

The V call is TRBV7-8, the J call TRBJ1-1; 10 nucleotides agree with TRBD1. Per the germline V gene, CDR1 is SGHVS and CDR2 is FQNEAQ. Trimming at V came to 3 bases and at J to 4 bases, leaving 5 bases not matched to a gene. The CDR3 has 15 residues. CDR3 amino acids: CASSFRQGAGTEAFF. DNA of the CDR3: TGTGCCAGCAGCTTCCGACAGGGGGCAGGCACTGAAGCTTTCTTT.

The V call is TRBV18, the J call TRBJ2-1; 10 bases match TRBD2. CDR1 and CDR2 from the germline V gene are KGHSH and LQKENI. V was pared by 3 bases and J by 5 bases, with 7 bases of the junction left unmatched. The CDR3 is made up of 16 amino acids. The CDR3 DNA sequence: TGTGCCAGCTCACCCCAACTAGCGGGGATAAACAATGAGCAGTTCTTC. Translation gives CASSPQLAGINNEQFF.

J is TRBJ1-5 and V is TRBV11-2; TRBD1 agrees at 7 bases. The length of the CDR3 is 14 residues. After removal of 4 bases from V and 3 bases from J, the junction contained 3 bases not matched to a gene. CDR1 and CDR2 (germline): SGHAT, FQNNGV. CDR3 residues: CASSSDRVNQPQHF. The CDR3 region has the DNA TGTGCCAGCAGCTCCGACAGGGTCAATCAGCCCCAGCATTTT.

This chain links TRBV27 with TRBJ2-5, with unresolved D. The CDR3 length is 12 residues. CDR1 and CDR2 from the germline V gene are MNHEY and SMNVEV (reference sequence). The CDR3 nucleotides are TGTGCTGCGCGAAAGCTGCAAGAGACCCAGTACTTC. As protein: CAARKLQETQYF.

This chain connects TRBV27 to TRBJ1-1; 7 bases line up with TRBD1. V lost 5 bases and J lost 3; bases outside the gene matches: 12. Germline V gene lookup returns CDR1 MNHEY and CDR2 SMNVEV (reference sequence). The CDR3 has 16 residues. CDR3 residues: CASSPTLTGADTEAFF. CDR3 coding DNA: TGTGCCAGCAGTCCCACCCTCACAGGGGCGGACACTGAAGCTTTCTTT.

The rearrangement joins TRBV5-6 to TRBJ1-3, with a weak D call TRBD1 (5 bases). V gave up 4 bases and J gave up 11 bases, with 13 bases separating them. This CDR3 contains 12 residues. Germline loops: CDR1 SGHDT, CDR2 YYEEEE. The CDR3, as DNA: TGTGCCAGCAGCATGCGCAGGGAGGCCATATATTTT. Protein: CASSMRREAIYF.